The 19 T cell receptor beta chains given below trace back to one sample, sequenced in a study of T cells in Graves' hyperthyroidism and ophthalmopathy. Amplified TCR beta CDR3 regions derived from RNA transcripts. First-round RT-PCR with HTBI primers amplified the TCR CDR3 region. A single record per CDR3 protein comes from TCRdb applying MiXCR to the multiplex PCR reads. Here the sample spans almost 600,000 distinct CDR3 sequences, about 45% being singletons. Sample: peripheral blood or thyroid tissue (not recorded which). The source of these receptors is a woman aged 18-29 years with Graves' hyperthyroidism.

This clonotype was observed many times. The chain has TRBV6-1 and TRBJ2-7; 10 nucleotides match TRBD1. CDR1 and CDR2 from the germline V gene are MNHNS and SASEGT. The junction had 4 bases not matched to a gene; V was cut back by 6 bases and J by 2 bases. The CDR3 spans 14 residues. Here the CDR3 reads CASRRGQGAYEQYF. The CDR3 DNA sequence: TGTGCCAGCAGAAGAGGACAGGGGGCCTACGAGCAGTACTTC.

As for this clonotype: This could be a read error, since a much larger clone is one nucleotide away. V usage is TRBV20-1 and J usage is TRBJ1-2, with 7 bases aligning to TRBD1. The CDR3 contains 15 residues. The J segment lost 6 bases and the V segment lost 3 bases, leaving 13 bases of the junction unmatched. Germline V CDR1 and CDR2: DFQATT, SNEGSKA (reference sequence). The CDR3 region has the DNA TGCAGTGCTAGGCCTACAGGGGAGACATTTGATGGCTACACCTTC. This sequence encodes CSARPTGETFDGYTF.

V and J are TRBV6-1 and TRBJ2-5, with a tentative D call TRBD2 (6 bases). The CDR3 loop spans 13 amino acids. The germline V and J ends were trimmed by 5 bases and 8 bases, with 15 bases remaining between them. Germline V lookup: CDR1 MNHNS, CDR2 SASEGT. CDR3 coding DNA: TGTGCCAGCAGTTTAGCCTTCGGGACTACCCAGTACTTC. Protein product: CASSLAFGTTQYF.

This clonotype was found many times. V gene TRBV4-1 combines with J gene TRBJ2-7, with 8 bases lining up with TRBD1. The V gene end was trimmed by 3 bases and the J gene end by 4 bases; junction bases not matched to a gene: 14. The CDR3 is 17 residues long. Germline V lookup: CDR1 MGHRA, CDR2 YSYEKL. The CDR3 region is CASSHRSGQGKVYEQYF. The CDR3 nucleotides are TGCGCCAGCAGCCATCGATCTGGACAGGGAAAAGTGTACGAGCAGTACTTC.

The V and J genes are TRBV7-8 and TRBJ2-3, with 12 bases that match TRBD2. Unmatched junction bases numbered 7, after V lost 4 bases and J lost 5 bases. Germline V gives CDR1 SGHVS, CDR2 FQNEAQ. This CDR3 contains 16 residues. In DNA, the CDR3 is TGTGCCAGCAGCTCGCTAGCGGGAGGGCCCATAGATACGCAGTATTTT. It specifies CASSSLAGGPIDTQYF.

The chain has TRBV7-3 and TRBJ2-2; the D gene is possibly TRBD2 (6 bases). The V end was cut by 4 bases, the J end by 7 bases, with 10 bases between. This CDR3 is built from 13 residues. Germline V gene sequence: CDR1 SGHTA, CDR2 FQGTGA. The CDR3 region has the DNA TGTGCCAGCAGCTCCTCGACTAGCGGGGAGCTGTTTTTT. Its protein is CASSSSTSGELFF.

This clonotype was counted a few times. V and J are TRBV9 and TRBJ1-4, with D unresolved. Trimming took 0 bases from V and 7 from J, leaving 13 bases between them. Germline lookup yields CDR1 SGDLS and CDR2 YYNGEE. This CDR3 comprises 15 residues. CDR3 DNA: TGTGCCAGCAGCGTAGACGGGGTTTCAAGTGAAAAACTGTTTTTT. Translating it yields CASSVDGVSSEKLFF.

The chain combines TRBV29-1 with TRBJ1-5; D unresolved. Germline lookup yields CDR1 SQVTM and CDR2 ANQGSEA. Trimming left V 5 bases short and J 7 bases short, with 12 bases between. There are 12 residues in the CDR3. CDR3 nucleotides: TGCAGCGTTCAGCCAGTTGGGCAGCCCCAGCATTTT. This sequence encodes CSVQPVGQPQHF.

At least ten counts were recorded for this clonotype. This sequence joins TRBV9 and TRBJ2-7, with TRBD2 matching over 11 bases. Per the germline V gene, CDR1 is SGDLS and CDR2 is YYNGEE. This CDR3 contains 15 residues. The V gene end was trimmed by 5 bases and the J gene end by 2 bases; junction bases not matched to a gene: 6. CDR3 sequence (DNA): TGTGCCAGCAGTCCTAGCGGGAGGCCGACCTACGAGCAGTACTTC. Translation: CASSPSGRPTYEQYF.

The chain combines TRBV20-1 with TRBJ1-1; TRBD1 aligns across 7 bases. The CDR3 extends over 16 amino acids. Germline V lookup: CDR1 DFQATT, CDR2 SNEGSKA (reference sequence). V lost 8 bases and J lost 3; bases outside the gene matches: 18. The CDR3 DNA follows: TGCAGTCTCCTCACCCTTCTTAGACAGGGCGACACTGAAGCTTTCTTT. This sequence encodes CSLLTLLRQGDTEAFF.

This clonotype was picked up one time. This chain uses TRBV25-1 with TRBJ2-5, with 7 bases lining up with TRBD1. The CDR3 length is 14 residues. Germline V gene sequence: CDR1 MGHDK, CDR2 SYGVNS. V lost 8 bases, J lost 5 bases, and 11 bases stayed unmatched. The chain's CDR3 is CASVGRGQRETQYF. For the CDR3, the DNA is TGTGCCAGCGTTGGTCGGGGACAGAGGGAGACCCAGTACTTC.

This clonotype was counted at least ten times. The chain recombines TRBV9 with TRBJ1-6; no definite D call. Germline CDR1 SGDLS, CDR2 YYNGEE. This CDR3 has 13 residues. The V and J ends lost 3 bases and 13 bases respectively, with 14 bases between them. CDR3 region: CASSAEGRAPLHF. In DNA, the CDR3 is TGTGCCAGCAGCGCGGAGGGTCGGGCGCCCCTCCACTTT.

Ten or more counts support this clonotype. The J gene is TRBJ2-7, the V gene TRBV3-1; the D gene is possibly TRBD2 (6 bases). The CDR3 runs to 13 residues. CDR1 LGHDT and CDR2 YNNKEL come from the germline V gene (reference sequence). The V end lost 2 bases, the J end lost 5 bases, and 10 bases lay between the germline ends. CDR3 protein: CASSQKTSNEQYF. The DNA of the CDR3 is TGTGCCAGCAGCCAAAAAACTAGCAACGAGCAGTACTTC.

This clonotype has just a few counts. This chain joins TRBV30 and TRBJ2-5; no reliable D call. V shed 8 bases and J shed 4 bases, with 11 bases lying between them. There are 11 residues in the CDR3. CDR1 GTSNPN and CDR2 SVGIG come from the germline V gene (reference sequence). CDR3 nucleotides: TGTGCCGGATTATCCGGAGAGACCCAGTACTTC. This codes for CAGLSGETQYF.

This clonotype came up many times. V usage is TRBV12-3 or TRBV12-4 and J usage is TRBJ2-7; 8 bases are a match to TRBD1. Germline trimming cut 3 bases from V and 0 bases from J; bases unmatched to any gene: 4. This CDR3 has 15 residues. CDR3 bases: TGTGCCAGCAGTTTGAGTGGACAGGGCTCCTACGAGCAGTACTTC. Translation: CASSLSGQGSYEQYF.

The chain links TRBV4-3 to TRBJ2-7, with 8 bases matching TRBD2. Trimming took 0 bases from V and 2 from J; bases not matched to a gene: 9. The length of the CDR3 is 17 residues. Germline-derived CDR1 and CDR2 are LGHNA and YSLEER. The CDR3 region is CASSQERLAGIAYEQYF. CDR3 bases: TGCGCCAGCAGCCAAGAAAGGCTAGCGGGCATTGCCTACGAGCAGTACTTC.

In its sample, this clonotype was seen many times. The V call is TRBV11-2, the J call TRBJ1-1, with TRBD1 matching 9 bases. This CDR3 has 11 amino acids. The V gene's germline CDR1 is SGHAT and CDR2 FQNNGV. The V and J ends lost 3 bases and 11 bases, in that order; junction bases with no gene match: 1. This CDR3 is CASSFDRGAFF. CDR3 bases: TGTGCCAGCAGCTTCGACAGGGGGGCTTTCTTT.

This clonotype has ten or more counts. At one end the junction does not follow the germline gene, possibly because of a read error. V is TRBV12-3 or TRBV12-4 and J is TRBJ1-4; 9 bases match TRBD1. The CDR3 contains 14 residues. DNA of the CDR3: TGTGCCAGCAGCTTAGGACAGGGGAATGAAAAACTGTTTTTT. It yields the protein CASSLGQGNEKLFF.

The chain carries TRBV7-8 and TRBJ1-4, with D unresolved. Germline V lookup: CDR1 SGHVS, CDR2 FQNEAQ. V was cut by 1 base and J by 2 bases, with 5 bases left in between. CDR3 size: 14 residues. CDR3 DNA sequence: TGTGCCAGCAGCTTAGGGATTACTAATGAAAAACTGTTTTTT. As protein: CASSLGITNEKLFF.